The 13 T cell receptor beta chains below come from one sample, sequenced in a study of blood T cell repertoires in COVID-19. Clones were sequenced by immunoSEQ multiplex PCR, and TCRdb holds only the in-frame ones, with some missing. This sample has about 34,000 clones; approximately 71% occur once, and the top ten carry roughly 14%. Source material: peripheral blood. These receptor sequences come from an elderly man with active or convalescent COVID-19.

The J gene is TRBJ1-2, the V gene TRBV12-3 or TRBV12-4; D ambiguous. The germline V and J ends were trimmed by 3 bases and 4 bases, with 9 bases remaining between them. There are 13 residues in the CDR3. CDR3 sequence reads: CASSFVIGYGYTF. CDR3 DNA: TGTGCCAGCAGTTTTGTAATCGGCTATGGCTACACCTTC.

The J gene is TRBJ2-1, the V gene TRBV28, with D possibly being TRBD2 (7 bases). The CDR3 runs 14 residues. The germline V and J ends were trimmed by 10 bases and 5 bases, with 18 bases remaining between them. CDR1 is MDHEN, CDR2 SYDVKM, per germline. CDR3 region: CAIKIGGANNEQFF. The CDR3 DNA sequence: TGTGCCATCAAGATAGGGGGGGCAAACAATGAGCAGTTCTTC.

The chain couples TRBV24-1 to TRBJ1-5; D gene uncertain. Trimming left V 5 bases short and J 1 base short, with 5 bases between. The germline CDR1 and CDR2 sequences are KGHDR and SFDVKD. The CDR3 sequence is 13 residues long. The CDR3 protein is CATSAQSNQPQHF. The CDR3 nucleotides read TGTGCCACCAGTGCCCAGAGCAATCAGCCCCAGCATTTT.

This chain connects TRBV18 to TRBJ1-2; TRBD1 matches at 10 bases. J gave up 7 bases and V 2 bases, and 7 bases lay outside the gene matches. The CDR3 spans 15 residues. Germline CDR1 is KGHSH and CDR2 is LQKENI. The CDR3 reads CASSPTGQGESGYTF. DNA for the CDR3: TGTGCCAGCTCACCAACCGGACAGGGGGAGAGTGGCTACACCTTC.

The rearrangement links TRBV7-6 to TRBJ2-2; 7 nucleotides agree with TRBD2. The CDR3 extends over 16 amino acids. Trimming at V came to 1 base and at J to 2 bases, leaving 4 bases not matched to a gene. The V gene's germline CDR1 is SGHVS and CDR2 FNYEAQ. DNA for the CDR3: TGTGCCAGCAGCTTAGGCGGGGGAGCCAACACCGGGGAGCTGTTTTTT. Amino acids: CASSLGGGANTGELFF. Using reference TRBV7-6 and TRBJ2-2 for the parts outside the CDR3, the full variable domain is GAGVSQSPRYKVTKRGQDVALRCDPISGHVSLYWYRQALGQGPEFLTYFNYEAQQDKSGLPNDRFSAERPEGSISTLTIQRTEQRDSAMYRCASSLGGGANTGELFFGEGSRLTVL.

The chain is built from TRBV2 and TRBJ2-1; D might be TRBD1 (5 bases). The CDR3 has 13 amino acids. In germline, CDR1 is SNHLY, CDR2 FYNNEI. Deletions cut 7 bases from V and 8 bases from J, with 15 bases between. CDR3 sequence reads: CASNENWGYEQFF. DNA for the CDR3: TGTGCCAGCAACGAAAATTGGGGCTATGAGCAGTTCTTC.

The chain recombines TRBV27 with TRBJ1-2; D remains ambiguous. The length of the CDR3 is 14 residues. Germline values: CDR1 MNHEY, CDR2 SMNVEV (reference sequence). V was clipped by 5 bases and J by 8 bases, with 18 bases between them. CDR3 region: CASSSGGRAGGYTF. The CDR3 DNA reads as TGTGCCAGCAGTAGCGGAGGTAGGGCCGGAGGCTACACCTTC.

This clone was seen more than once but under ten times. Here the CDR3 reads CASSHIRDRGRRSPLYEQYF. The CDR3 DNA follows: TGTGCCAGCAGTCACATCCGGGACAGGGGGCGTAGATCTCCCCTCTACGAGCAGTACTTC. The chain employs TRBV28 and TRBJ2-7, with 12 bases matching TRBD1. The CDR3 is 20 amino acids. Trimming cost V 5 bases and J 3 bases; bases outside gene matches: 20. CDR1 is MDHEN and CDR2 is SYDVKM in the germline V gene. The whole variable domain, remainder taken from reference TRBV28 and TRBJ2-7, is DVKVTQSSRYLVKRTGEKVFLECVQDMDHENMFWYRQDPGLGLRLIYFSYDVKMKEKGDIPEGYSVSREKKERFSLILESASTNQTSMYLCASSHIRDRGRRSPLYEQYFGPGTRLTVT.

The V call is TRBV5-5, the J call TRBJ2-7; D ambiguous. The CDR3 covers 14 residues. Germline V lookup: CDR1 SGHKS, CDR2 YYEKEE (reference sequence). V gave up 0 bases and J gave up 1 base, with 8 bases separating them. CDR3 in DNA: TGTGCCAGCAGCTTGGTGCGAGGATCCTACGAGCAGTACTTC. Amino acid sequence: CASSLVRGSYEQYF. Complete variable domain (other parts from reference TRBV5-5 and TRBJ2-7): DAGVTQSPTHLIKTRGQQVTLRCSPISGHKSVSWYQQVLGQGPQFIFQYYEKEERGRGNFPDRFSARQFPNYSSELNVNALLLGDSALYLCASSLVRGSYEQYFGPGTRLTVT.

The chain recombines TRBV28 with TRBJ1-6; tentative D call: TRBD1 (6 bases). CDR1 is MDHEN and CDR2 is SYDVKM in the germline V gene. V gave up 3 bases and J gave up 10 bases, with 13 bases separating them. This CDR3 has 14 amino acids. CDR3 residues: CASSLSTGPSPLHF. CDR3 nucleotide sequence: TGTGCCAGCAGTTTGTCGACAGGTCCCTCACCCCTCCACTTT. Using reference TRBV28 and TRBJ1-6 for the parts outside the CDR3, the full variable domain is DVKVTQSSRYLVKRTGEKVFLECVQDMDHENMFWYRQDPGLGLRLIYFSYDVKMKEKGDIPEGYSVSREKKERFSLILESASTNQTSMYLCASSLSTGPSPLHFGNGTRLTVT.

The V call is TRBV2, the J call TRBJ1-4, with a tentative D call TRBD1 (5 bases). CDR3 length equals 13 residues. Per the germline V gene, CDR1 is SNHLY and CDR2 is FYNNEI. V was pared by 0 bases and J by 8 bases, with 7 bases between. This CDR3 is CASSEAQGEKLFF. CDR3 bases: TGTGCCAGCAGTGAAGCCCAGGGCGAAAAACTGTTTTTT.

The V gene is TRBV20-1, the J gene TRBJ1-6; no reliable D call. V was shortened by 3 bases and J by 7 bases, with 4 bases between the two germline ends. This CDR3 comprises 11 residues. CDR1 and CDR2 (germline): DFQATT, SNEGSKA (reference sequence). For the CDR3, the DNA is TGCAGTGCTAGGGCCAATTCACCCCTCCACTTT. Translating it yields CSARANSPLHF.

The chain carries TRBV19 and TRBJ2-2; 8 bases are a match to TRBD2. Trimming at V came to 2 bases and at J to 6 bases, leaving 5 bases not matched to a gene. Germline assignment: CDR1 LNHDA and CDR2 SQIVND (reference sequence). This CDR3 comprises 15 residues. The CDR3 here is CASSIWAGGAGELFF. Written as DNA, the CDR3 is TGTGCCAGTAGTATATGGGCGGGAGGAGCCGGGGAGCTGTTTTTT.